The T cell receptor (beta chain) described here comes from a study of blood T cell repertoires in COVID-19. Study-wide context: The cDNA or gDNA used as material had been derived from T cells, B-cell-depleted T cells, or PBMCs.

Germline V gene data show CDR1 as LGHDT and CDR2 as YNNKEL (reference sequence). CDR3 length: 15 residues. V lost 4 bases, J lost 5 bases, and 17 bases lay in between. Study processing details: Reference gene primers were amplified, and this amplification served to estimate nucleated cell counts. Assay: immunoSEQ multiplex PCR; the TCRdb copy retains only in-frame clones and omits some. V, J and clone size are taken as reported in that table, and D and trimming were inferred from the DNA itself. Seen here are under 250,000 clones, roughly nine tenths observed once, and the top ten hold 0.8% to 1%. This chain links TRBV3-1 (or the pseudogene TRBV3-2) with TRBJ1-2, with D possibly being TRBD1 (6 bases). Source material: peripheral blood. This TCR was sampled from a man aged 60-69 years with COVID-19, enrolled during active disease. CDR3 sequence: CASSPSPGEWYGYTF. In DNA form, the CDR3 reads TGTGCCAGCAGCCCAAGTCCAGGGGAATGGTATGGCTACACCTTC.